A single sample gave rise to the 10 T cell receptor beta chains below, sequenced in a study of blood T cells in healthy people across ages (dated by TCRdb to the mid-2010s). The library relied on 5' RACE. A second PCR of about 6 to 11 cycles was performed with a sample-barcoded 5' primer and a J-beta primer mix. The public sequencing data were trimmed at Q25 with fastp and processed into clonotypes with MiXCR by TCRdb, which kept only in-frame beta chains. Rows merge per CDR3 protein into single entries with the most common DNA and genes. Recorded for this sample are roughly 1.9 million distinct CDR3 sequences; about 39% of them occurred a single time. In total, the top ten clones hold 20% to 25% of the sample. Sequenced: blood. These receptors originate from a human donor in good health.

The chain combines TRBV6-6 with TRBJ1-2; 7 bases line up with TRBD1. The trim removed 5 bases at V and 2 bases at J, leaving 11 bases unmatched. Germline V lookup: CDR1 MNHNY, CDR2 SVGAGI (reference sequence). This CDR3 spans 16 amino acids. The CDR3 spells CASSHAMRQGNYGYTF. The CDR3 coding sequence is TGTGCCAGCAGTCACGCCATGAGACAGGGAAACTATGGCTACACCTTC.

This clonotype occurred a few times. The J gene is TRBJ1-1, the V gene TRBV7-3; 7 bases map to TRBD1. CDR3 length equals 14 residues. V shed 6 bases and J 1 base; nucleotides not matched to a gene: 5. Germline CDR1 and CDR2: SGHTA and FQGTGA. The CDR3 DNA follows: TGTGCCAGCAGACAGACAGGGCCGAACACTGAAGCTTTCTTT. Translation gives CASRQTGPNTEAFF.

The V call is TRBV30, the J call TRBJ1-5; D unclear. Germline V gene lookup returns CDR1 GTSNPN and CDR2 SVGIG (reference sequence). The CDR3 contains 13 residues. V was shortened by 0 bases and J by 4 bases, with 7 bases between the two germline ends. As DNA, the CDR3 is TGTGCCTGGAGTGTACGGGCGAATCAGCCCCAGCATTTT. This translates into CAWSVRANQPQHF.

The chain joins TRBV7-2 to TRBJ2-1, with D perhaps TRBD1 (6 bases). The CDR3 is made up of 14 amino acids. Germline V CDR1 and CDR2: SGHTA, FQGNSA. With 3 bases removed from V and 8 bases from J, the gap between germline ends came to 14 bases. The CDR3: CASSFRNTGYEQFF. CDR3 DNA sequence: TGTGCCAGCAGCTTCCGAAATACAGGGTATGAGCAGTTCTTC.

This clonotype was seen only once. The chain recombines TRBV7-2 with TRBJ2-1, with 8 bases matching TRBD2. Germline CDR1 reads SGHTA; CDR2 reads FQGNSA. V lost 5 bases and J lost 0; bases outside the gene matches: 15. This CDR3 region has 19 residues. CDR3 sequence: CASSLLGGGLTSSYNEQFF. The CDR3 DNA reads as TGTGCCAGCAGCCTACTAGGCGGGGGGCTAACCAGCTCCTACAATGAGCAGTTCTTC. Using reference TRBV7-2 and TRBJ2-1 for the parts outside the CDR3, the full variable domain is GAGVSQSPSNKVTEKGKDVELRCDPISGHTALYWYRQSLGQGLEFLIYFQGNSAPDKSGLPSDRFSAERTGGSVSTLTIQRTQQEDSAVYLCASSLLGGGLTSSYNEQFFGPGTRLTVL.

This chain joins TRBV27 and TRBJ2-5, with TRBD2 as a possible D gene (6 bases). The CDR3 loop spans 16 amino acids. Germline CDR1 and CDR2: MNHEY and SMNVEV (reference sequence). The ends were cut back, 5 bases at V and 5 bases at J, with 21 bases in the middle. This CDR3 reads CASSPYGRQGVETQYF. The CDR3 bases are TGTGCCAGCAGTCCCTATGGGAGGCAGGGTGTTGAGACCCAGTACTTC.

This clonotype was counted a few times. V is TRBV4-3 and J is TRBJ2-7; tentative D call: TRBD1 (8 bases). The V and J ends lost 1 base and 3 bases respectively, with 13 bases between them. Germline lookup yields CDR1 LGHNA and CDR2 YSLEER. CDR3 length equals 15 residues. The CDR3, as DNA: TGCGCCAGCAGCCAAGGGACAGGGACTAACTACGAGCAGTACTTC. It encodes CASSQGTGTNYEQYF.

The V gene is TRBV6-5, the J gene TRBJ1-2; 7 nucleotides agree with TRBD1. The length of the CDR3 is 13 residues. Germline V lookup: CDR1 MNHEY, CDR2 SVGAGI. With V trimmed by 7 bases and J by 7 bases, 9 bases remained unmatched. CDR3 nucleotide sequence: TGTGCCAGCAAAGAACAGGGGCACCGTGGCTACACCTTC. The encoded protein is CASKEQGHRGYTF.

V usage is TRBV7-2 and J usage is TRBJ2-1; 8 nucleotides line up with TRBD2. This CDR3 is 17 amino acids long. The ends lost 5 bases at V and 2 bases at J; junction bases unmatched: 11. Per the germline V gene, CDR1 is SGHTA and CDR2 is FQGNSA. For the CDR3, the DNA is TGTGCCAGCAGCCCAACAACAGCGGGGGCAACCTACAATGAGCAGTTCTTC. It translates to CASSPTTAGATYNEQFF.

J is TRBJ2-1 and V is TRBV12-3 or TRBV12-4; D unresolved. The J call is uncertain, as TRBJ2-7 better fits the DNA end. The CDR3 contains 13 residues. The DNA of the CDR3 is TGTGCCAGCAGTTTAAGACTCTACAATGAGCAGTACTTC. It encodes CASSLRLYNEQYF.